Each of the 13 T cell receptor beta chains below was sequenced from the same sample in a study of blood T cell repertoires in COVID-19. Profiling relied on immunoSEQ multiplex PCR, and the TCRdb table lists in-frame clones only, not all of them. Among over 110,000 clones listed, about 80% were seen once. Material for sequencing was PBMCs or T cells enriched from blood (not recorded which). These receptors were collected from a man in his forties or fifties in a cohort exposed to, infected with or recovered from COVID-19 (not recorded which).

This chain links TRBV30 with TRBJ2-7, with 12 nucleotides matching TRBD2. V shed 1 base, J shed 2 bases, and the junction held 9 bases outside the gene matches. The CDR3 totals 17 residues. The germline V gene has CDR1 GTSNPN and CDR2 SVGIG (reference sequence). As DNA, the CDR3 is TGTGCCTGGAGTGCCCGCTTAGGACTAGCGGGGACCTACGAGCAGTACTTC. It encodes CAWSARLGLAGTYEQYF.

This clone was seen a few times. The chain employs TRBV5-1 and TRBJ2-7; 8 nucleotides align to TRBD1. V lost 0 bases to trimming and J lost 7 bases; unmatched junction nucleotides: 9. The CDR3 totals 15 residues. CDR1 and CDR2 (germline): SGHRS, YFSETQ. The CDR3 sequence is CASSLGAQGAGEQYF. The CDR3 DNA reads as TGCGCCAGCAGCTTGGGTGCTCAGGGGGCAGGGGAGCAGTACTTC.

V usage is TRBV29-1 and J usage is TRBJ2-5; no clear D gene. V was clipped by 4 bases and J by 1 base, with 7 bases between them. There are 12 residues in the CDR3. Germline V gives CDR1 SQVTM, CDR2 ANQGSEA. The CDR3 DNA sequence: TGCAGCGTTGCTAGTCCCCAAGAGACCCAGTACTTC. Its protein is CSVASPQETQYF.

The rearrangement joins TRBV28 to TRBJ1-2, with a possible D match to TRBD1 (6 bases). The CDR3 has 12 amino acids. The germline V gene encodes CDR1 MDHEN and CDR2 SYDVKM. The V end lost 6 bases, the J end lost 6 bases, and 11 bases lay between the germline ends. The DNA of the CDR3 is TGTGCCAGCAGCGGACAGTTGCATGGCTACACCTTC. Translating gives CASSGQLHGYTF.

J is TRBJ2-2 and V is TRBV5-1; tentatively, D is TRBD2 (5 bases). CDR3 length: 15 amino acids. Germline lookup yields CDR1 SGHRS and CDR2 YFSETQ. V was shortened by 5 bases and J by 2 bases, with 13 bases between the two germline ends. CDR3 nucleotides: TGCGCCAGCAGGCGGAGCGGTATAAACACCGGGGAGCTGTTTTTT. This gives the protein CASRRSGINTGELFF.

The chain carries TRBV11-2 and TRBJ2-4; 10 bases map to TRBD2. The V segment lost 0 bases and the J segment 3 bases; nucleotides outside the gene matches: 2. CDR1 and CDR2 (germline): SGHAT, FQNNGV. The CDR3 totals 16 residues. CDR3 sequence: CASSLDSGGNKNIQYF. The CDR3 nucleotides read TGTGCCAGCAGCTTAGATAGCGGGGGGAACAAAAACATTCAGTACTTC.

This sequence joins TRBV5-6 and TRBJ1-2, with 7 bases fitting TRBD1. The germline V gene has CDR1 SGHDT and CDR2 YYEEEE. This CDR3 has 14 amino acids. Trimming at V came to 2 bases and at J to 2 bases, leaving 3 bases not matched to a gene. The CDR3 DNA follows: TGTGCCAGCAGCTTTGGGACAGAGAACTATGGCTACACCTTC. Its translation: CASSFGTENYGYTF.

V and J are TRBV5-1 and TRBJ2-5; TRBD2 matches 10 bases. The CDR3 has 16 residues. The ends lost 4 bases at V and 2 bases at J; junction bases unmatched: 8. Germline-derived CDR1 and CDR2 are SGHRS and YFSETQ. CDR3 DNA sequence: TGCGCCAGCAGCCTATCCTCAGCGGGAGGGCAAGAGACCCAGTACTTC. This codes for CASSLSSAGGQETQYF.

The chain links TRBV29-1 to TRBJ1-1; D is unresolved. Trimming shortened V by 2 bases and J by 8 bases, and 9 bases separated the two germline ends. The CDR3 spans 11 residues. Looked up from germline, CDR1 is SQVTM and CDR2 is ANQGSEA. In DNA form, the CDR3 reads TGCAGCGTTGAAACCCCCAGGGAAGCTTTCTTT. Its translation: CSVETPREAFF.

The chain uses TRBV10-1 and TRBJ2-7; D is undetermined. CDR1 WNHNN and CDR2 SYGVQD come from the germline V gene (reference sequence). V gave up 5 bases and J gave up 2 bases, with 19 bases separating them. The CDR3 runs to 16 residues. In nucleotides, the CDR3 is TGCGCCAGCAGTCCGACTTTTGGCGGAATTCCCTACGAGCAGTACTTC. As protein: CASSPTFGGIPYEQYF.

This chain's CDR3 is CASSLAGGSGGYYEQYF. CDR3 sequence (DNA): TGTGCCAGCAGCTTGGCCGGCGGGAGTGGGGGCTACTACGAGCAGTACTTC. This rearrangement joins TRBV5-5 to TRBJ2-7; TRBD2 might be the D (7 bases). The V and J ends lost 0 bases and 3 bases respectively, with 19 bases between them. The length of the CDR3 is 17 residues. CDR1 is SGHKS and CDR2 is YYEKEE in the germline V gene (reference sequence).

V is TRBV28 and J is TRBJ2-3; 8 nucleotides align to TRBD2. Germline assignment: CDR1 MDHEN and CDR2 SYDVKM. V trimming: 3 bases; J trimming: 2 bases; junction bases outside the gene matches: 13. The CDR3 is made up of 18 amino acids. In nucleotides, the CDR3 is TGTGCCAGCAGTTTGGACGTGAAGAGCGGGAGTGACACAGATACGCAGTATTTT. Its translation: CASSLDVKSGSDTDTQYF. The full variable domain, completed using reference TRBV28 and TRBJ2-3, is DVKVTQSSRYLVKRTGEKVFLECVQDMDHENMFWYRQDPGLGLRLIYFSYDVKMKEKGDIPEGYSVSREKKERFSLILESASTNQTSMYLCASSLDVKSGSDTDTQYFGPGTRLTVL.

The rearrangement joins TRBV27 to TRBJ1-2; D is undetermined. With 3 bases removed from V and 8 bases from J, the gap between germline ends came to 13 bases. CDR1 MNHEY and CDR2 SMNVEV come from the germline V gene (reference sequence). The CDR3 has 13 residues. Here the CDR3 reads CASSLRQAGGYTF. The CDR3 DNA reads TGTGCCAGCAGTTTGAGGCAGGCGGGGGGCTACACCTTC.